The 30 T cell receptor beta chains given below trace back to one sample, sequenced in a study of T cell responses to AZD1222 COVID-19 vaccine. Profiled with immunoSEQ multiplex PCR; TCRdb holds only in-frame clones, not every one. The sample lists some 99,000 clones; approximately 88% were seen once. The material was peripheral blood, obtained on day 0 of MenACWY control vaccination. The receptors originated from an adult in good health.

This chain connects TRBV6-5 to TRBJ1-2; D possibly corresponds to TRBD1 (6 bases). Germline CDR1 MNHEY, CDR2 SVGAGI. The CDR3 has 13 residues. V was clipped by 4 bases and J by 8 bases, with 14 bases between them. The CDR3 here is CASSLQGTVGYTF. The CDR3 nucleotides read TGTGCCAGCAGTTTACAGGGAACGGTCGGCTACACCTTC.

V gene TRBV12-3 or TRBV12-4 combines with J gene TRBJ2-1; D gene ambiguous. The ends were cut back, 6 bases at V and 5 bases at J, with 11 bases in the middle. This CDR3 has 13 residues. DNA of the CDR3: TGTGCCAGCAGCCTGACTCGTGACAATGAGCAGTTCTTC. The encoded protein is CASSLTRDNEQFF.

V gene TRBV27 combines with J gene TRBJ1-5, with 7 bases that match TRBD1. The length of the CDR3 is 15 residues. The junction had 11 bases not matched to a gene; V was cut back by 5 bases and J by 7 bases. Looked up from germline, CDR1 is MNHEY and CDR2 is SMNVEV (reference sequence). This chain's CDR3 is CASSPLQGRRQPQHF. CDR3 nucleotide sequence: TGTGCCAGCAGTCCCCTACAGGGGAGGAGGCAGCCCCAGCATTTT.

This rearrangement joins TRBV4-3 to TRBJ1-2; maybe TRBD1 (5 bases). Per the germline V gene, CDR1 is LGHNA and CDR2 is YSLEER. V lost 0 bases and J 7 bases, leaving 21 bases between the germline ends. The CDR3 contains 17 residues. The DNA for the CDR3 is TGCGCCAGCAGCCAAGAAGGAAACGGGGCCTCCGAGGTTGGCTACACCTTC. This sequence encodes CASSQEGNGASEVGYTF.

This clone has only a few counts. The chain combines TRBV11-1 with TRBJ1-4, with TRBD1 as a possible D gene (5 bases). Trimming pared 1 base from V and 7 bases from J, leaving 13 bases between. This CDR3 comprises 15 residues. Per the germline V gene, CDR1 is SGHAT and CDR2 is FQDESV (reference sequence). The chain's CDR3 is CASSLVQGSGEKLFF. As DNA, the CDR3 is TGTGCCAGCAGCTTAGTCCAGGGCTCTGGTGAAAAACTGTTTTTT.

This chain connects TRBV3-1 (or the pseudogene TRBV3-2) to TRBJ1-2; TRBD1 is a possible D gene (6 bases). The germline gives CDR1 LGHDT, CDR2 YNNKEL (reference sequence). The CDR3 has 16 residues. Trimming removed 4 bases at V and 3 bases at J, with 18 bases between. DNA of the CDR3: TGTGCCAGCAGCCGTACAGGGTACCCGCGCGACTATGGCTACACCTTC. Protein: CASSRTGYPRDYGYTF.

The chain combines TRBV6-5 with TRBJ1-2; D remains ambiguous. Trimming cost V 4 bases and J 3 bases, with 15 bases left between them. This CDR3 comprises 15 residues. The germline V gene has CDR1 MNHEY and CDR2 SVGAGI. DNA of the CDR3: TGTGCCAGCAGTTCTATTCGCGGAGATTACTATGGCTACACCTTC. It codes for CASSSIRGDYYGYTF.

The chain uses TRBV7-2 and TRBJ1-1; D possibly corresponds to TRBD1 (6 bases). This CDR3 has 15 amino acids. Germline V gives CDR1 SGHTA, CDR2 FQGNSA. Trimming stripped 3 bases from V and 2 bases from J, with 13 bases between. The CDR3 DNA reads as TGTGCCAGCAGCTTGGCCGGGACACCAAACACTGAAGCTTTCTTT. Residues: CASSLAGTPNTEAFF.

J is TRBJ1-5 and V is TRBV6-6, with 12 nucleotides matching TRBD1. CDR3 length: 16 residues. Germline CDR1 is MNHNY and CDR2 is SVGAGI (reference sequence). V gave up 8 bases and J gave up 4 bases; unmatched junction bases: 9. DNA for the CDR3: TGTGCCAGCTTCCCGGGACAGGGGGCATGGAATCAGCCCCAGCATTTT. Translated: CASFPGQGAWNQPQHF.

The chain is built from TRBV11-2 and TRBJ1-1; D is unclear. Germline CDR1 reads SGHAT; CDR2 reads FQNNGV. V shed 1 base and J shed 1 base, with 10 bases lying between them. This CDR3 spans 15 amino acids. CDR3: CASSLVQVANTEAFF. The DNA of the CDR3 is TGTGCCAGCAGCTTAGTGCAGGTCGCGAACACTGAAGCTTTCTTT.

J is TRBJ2-1 and V is TRBV7-2; perhaps D is TRBD1 or TRBD2 (5 bases each). Trimming stripped 4 bases from V and 9 bases from J, with 13 bases between. Germline V gene data show CDR1 as SGHTA and CDR2 as FQGNSA. The CDR3 length is 13 residues. The CDR3 protein is CASSSTAGGEQFF. CDR3 nucleotide sequence: TGTGCCAGCAGCTCCACGGCTGGGGGTGAGCAGTTCTTC. The variable domain in full, with the rest retrieved from reference TRBV7-2 and TRBJ2-1, is GAGVSQSPSNKVTEKGKDVELRCDPISGHTALYWYRQSLGQGLEFLIYFQGNSAPDKSGLPSDRFSAERTGGSVSTLTIQRTQQEDSAVYLCASSSTAGGEQFFGPGTRLTVL.

The rearrangement joins TRBV7-2 to TRBJ2-2; D gene uncertain. CDR1 and CDR2 from the germline V gene are SGHTA and FQGNSA. Trimming removed 0 bases at V and 0 bases at J, with 5 bases between. The CDR3 is made up of 15 amino acids. CDR3 DNA sequence: TGTGCCAGCAGCTTAGCGCTGTCGAACACCGGGGAGCTGTTTTTT. Translating it yields CASSLALSNTGELFF.

The rearrangement links TRBV7-2 to TRBJ2-2; D perhaps matches TRBD2 (5 bases). The CDR3 runs 17 residues. The germline V gene has CDR1 SGHTA and CDR2 FQGNSA. Trimming shortened V by 2 bases and J by 6 bases, and 19 bases separated the two germline ends. The CDR3 sequence is CASSLPRTAQIPGELFF. For the CDR3, the DNA is TGTGCCAGCAGCTTACCCCGGACTGCGCAGATCCCCGGGGAGCTGTTTTTT.

V usage is TRBV2 and J usage is TRBJ1-2; D ambiguous. The CDR3 is 12 residues long. V lost 5 bases and J 2 bases, leaving 6 bases between the germline ends. The germline V gene has CDR1 SNHLY and CDR2 FYNNEI. CDR3 protein: CASSTANYGYTF. DNA of the CDR3: TGTGCCAGCAGTACAGCCAACTATGGCTACACCTTC.

V is TRBV4-1 and J is TRBJ1-5; D is perhaps TRBD1 (5 bases). This CDR3 has 14 residues. V was cut by 5 bases and J by 4 bases, with 12 bases left in between. Germline V gene sequence: CDR1 MGHRA, CDR2 YSYEKL. This CDR3 reads CASSAGWRNQPQHF. Written as DNA, the CDR3 is TGCGCCAGCAGCGCAGGGTGGAGGAATCAGCCCCAGCATTTT.

The chain is built from TRBV5-1 and TRBJ1-1; D not resolved. The CDR3 extends over 16 amino acids. Germline CDR1 is SGHRS and CDR2 is YFSETQ. V lost 0 bases, J lost 3 bases, and 15 bases lay in between. The CDR3 coding sequence is TGCGCCAGCAGCTTGGATAGCATTGGCGCCTACACTGAAGCTTTCTTT. This codes for CASSLDSIGAYTEAFF.

The V and J genes are TRBV6-6 and TRBJ1-1; 7 nucleotides line up with TRBD1. Per germline, CDR1 MNHNY and CDR2 SVGAGI (reference sequence). The V and J ends lost 6 bases and 5 bases, in that order; junction bases with no gene match: 9. CDR3 length: 14 amino acids. CDR3 in DNA: TGTGCCAGCAGCATAGGGGGCGAGGGGACTGAAGCTTTCTTT. This encodes CASSIGGEGTEAFF.

The chain uses TRBV5-1 and TRBJ2-5; D might be TRBD2 (6 bases). Trimming cost V 3 bases and J 4 bases, with 13 bases left between them. The CDR3 consists of 14 residues. Germline-derived CDR1 and CDR2 are SGHRS and YFSETQ. As DNA, the CDR3 is TGCGCCAGCAGCTCGAATCTCGGGGGAGAGACCCAGTACTTC. Its translation is CASSSNLGGETQYF.

This clone was picked up one time. The chain is built from TRBV6-5 and TRBJ2-1; D is uncertain. Germline V gene lookup returns CDR1 MNHEY and CDR2 SVGAGI. V was trimmed by 0 bases and J by 10 bases, leaving 13 bases between them. This CDR3 is built from 14 residues. The CDR3 DNA reads as TGTGCCAGCAGTTACTCGAACGGAGTGGAAGAGCAGTTCTTC. This codes for CASSYSNGVEEQFF.

This chain uses TRBV3-1 (or the pseudogene TRBV3-2) with TRBJ2-7, with unresolved D. The V gene lost 5 bases and the J gene lost 7 bases, with 9 bases spanning the gap. The CDR3 consists of 11 residues. The germline gives CDR1 LGHDT, CDR2 YNNKEL (reference sequence). In DNA form, the CDR3 reads TGTGCCAGCAGCTTTGCGACAGAGCAGTACTTC. Its protein is CASSFATEQYF.

This chain connects TRBV15 to TRBJ1-1; 8 bases agree with TRBD1. Germline V CDR1 and CDR2: LNHNV, YYDKDF (reference sequence). The CDR3 length is 13 residues. After removal of 5 bases from V and 4 bases from J, the junction contained 3 bases not matched to a gene. The CDR3 bases are TGTGCCACCAGCGAACAGGGGGGCACTGAAGCTTTCTTT. Its translation is CATSEQGGTEAFF.

The chain is built from TRBV5-5 and TRBJ1-6, with 7 bases lining up with TRBD1. From germline, CDR1 is SGHKS and CDR2 YYEKEE (reference sequence). CDR3 length: 15 residues. V dropped 4 bases and J dropped 6; count of bases not matched to a gene: 7. The CDR3 sequence: CASSPGGRVNSPLHF. The DNA of the CDR3 is TGTGCCAGCAGCCCAGGGGGACGGGTTAATTCACCCCTCCACTTT.

The chain carries TRBV3-1 (or the pseudogene TRBV3-2) and TRBJ1-2, with a tentative D call TRBD1 (6 bases). Trimming removed 2 bases at V and 8 bases at J, with 12 bases between. This CDR3 region has 13 residues. CDR1 LGHDT and CDR2 YNNKEL come from the germline V gene (reference sequence). The CDR3 here is CASSQTGFAGYTF. The CDR3 nucleotides read TGTGCCAGCAGCCAAACAGGGTTCGCCGGCTACACCTTC.

The rearrangement joins TRBV4-1 to TRBJ1-3, with TRBD1 matching over 7 bases. Germline assignment: CDR1 MGHRA and CDR2 YSYEKL. This CDR3 comprises 16 residues. V shed 3 bases and J 2 bases; nucleotides not matched to a gene: 7. CDR3 sequence: CASSQEQGLTGNTIYF. CDR3 DNA sequence: TGCGCCAGCAGCCAGGAACAGGGGCTAACTGGAAACACCATATATTTT.

The V and J genes are TRBV6-4 and TRBJ2-1, with TRBD2 matching 8 bases. J was trimmed by 7 bases and V by 2 bases; bases with no gene match: 4. The germline V gene encodes CDR1 MRHNA and CDR2 SNTAGT. The CDR3 runs to 14 residues. This CDR3 reads CASSDRGGMNEQFF. The CDR3 coding sequence is TGTGCCAGCAGTGACCGGGGGGGCATGAATGAGCAGTTCTTC.

The genes are TRBV6-4 and TRBJ2-2; weak D call: TRBD1 (6 bases). The CDR3 totals 13 residues. Germline CDR1 reads MRHNA; CDR2 reads SNTAGT. Trimming took 6 bases from V and 4 from J, leaving 9 bases between them. DNA for the CDR3: TGTGCCAGCAGCGCAGGGGCCACCGGGGAGCTGTTTTTT. The encoded protein is CASSAGATGELFF.

This sequence joins TRBV20-1 and TRBJ2-1; D unresolved. V dropped 5 bases and J dropped 4 bases, with 3 bases sitting between them. The length of the CDR3 is 10 residues. Germline CDR1 is DFQATT and CDR2 is SNEGSKA (reference sequence). The CDR3 DNA reads TGCAGTGCTGGGTACAATGAGCAGTTCTTC. Translation gives CSAGYNEQFF.

The genes are TRBV5-4 and TRBJ2-5, with TRBD2 matching 12 bases. CDR3 size: 15 residues. Looked up from germline, CDR1 is SGHNT and CDR2 is YYREEE (reference sequence). V gave up 4 bases and J gave up 2 bases; unmatched junction bases: 3. The CDR3 coding sequence is TGTGCCAGCAGCCGGACTAGCGGGAAACAAGAGACCCAGTACTTC. This codes for CASSRTSGKQETQYF.

The rearrangement joins TRBV6-4 to TRBJ2-5; 8 bases are a match to TRBD1. Unmatched junction bases numbered 12, after V lost 5 bases and J lost 4 bases. The CDR3 is 16 residues long. Germline CDR1 and CDR2: MRHNA and SNTAGT. Written as DNA, the CDR3 is TGTGCCAGCAGTCTAAACGGACAGGGTTTCGGAGAGACCCAGTACTTC. Translation gives CASSLNGQGFGETQYF.

The table lists this clone with a few counts. The gene calls are TRBV5-1 and TRBJ1-4; D unclear. This CDR3 has 13 amino acids. Germline CDR1 and CDR2: SGHRS and YFSETQ. Between the trimmed V and J ends, which lost 4 bases and 7 bases, there was a span of 11 bases. The CDR3 region is CASSGRSLEKLFF. DNA for the CDR3: TGCGCCAGCAGCGGGAGGAGCCTTGAAAAACTGTTTTTT.